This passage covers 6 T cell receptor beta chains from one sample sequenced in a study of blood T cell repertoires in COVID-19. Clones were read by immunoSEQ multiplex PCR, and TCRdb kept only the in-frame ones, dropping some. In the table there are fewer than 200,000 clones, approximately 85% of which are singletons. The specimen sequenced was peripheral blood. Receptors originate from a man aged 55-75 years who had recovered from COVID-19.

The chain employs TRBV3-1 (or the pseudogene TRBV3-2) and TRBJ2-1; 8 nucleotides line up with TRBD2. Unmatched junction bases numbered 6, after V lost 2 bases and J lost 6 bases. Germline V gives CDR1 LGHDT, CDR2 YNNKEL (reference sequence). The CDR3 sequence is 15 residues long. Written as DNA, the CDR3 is TGTGCCAGCAGCCAACCGGGGGGGGGATTCAATGAGCAGTTCTTC. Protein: CASSQPGGGFNEQFF.

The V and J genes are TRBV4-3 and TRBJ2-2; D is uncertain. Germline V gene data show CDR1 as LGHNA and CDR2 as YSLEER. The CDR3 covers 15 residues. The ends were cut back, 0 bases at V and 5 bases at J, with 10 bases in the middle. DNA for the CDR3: TGCGCCAGCAGCCAAGAATGGCAGTTAACCGGGGAGCTGTTTTTT. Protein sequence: CASSQEWQLTGELFF.

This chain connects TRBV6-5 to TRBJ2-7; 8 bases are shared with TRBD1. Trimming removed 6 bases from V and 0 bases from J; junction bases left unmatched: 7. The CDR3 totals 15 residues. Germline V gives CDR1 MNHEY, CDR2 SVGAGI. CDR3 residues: CASSLDRDYSYEQYF. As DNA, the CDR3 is TGTGCCAGCAGCCTGGACAGGGATTACTCCTACGAGCAGTACTTC.

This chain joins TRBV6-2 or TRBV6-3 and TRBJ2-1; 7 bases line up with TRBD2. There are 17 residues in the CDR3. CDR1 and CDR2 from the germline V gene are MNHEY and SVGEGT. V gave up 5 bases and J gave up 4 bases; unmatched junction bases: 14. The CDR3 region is CASSTPSSGNRYNEQFF. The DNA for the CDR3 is TGTGCCAGCAGTACCCCCTCTAGCGGCAACCGTTACAATGAGCAGTTCTTC.

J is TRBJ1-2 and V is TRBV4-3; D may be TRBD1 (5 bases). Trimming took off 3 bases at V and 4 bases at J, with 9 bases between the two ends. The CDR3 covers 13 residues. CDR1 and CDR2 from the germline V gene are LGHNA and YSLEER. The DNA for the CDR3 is TGCGCCAGCAGCCACGCGGGGGTCTATGGCTACACCTTC. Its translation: CASSHAGVYGYTF.

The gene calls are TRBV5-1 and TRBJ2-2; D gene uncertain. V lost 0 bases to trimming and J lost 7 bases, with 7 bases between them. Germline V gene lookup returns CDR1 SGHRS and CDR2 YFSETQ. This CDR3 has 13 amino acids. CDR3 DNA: TGCGCCAGCAGCTTGGAGCAAAACGGGGAGCTGTTTTTT. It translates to CASSLEQNGELFF.